What follows are 8 T cell receptor beta chains derived from one specimen sequenced in a study of long-term antiretroviral therapy in people with HIV. The assay, immunoSEQ v3.0, was run at survey level. Profiling relied on immunoSEQ multiplex PCR, and the TCRdb table lists in-frame clones only, not all of them. In the table there are about 25,000 clones, over 80% of which are singletons. The sequencing here drew on unsorted PBMCs, taken roughly 4.5 years after starting antiretroviral therapy. The origin of the receptors is a man between 25 and 39 years old with HIV.

CDR3 loop: CASSVTGTLHAEAFF. The CDR3 nucleotides are TGTGCCAGTAGCGTTACAGGAACCCTTCACGCTGAAGCTTTCTTT. The chain has TRBV19 and TRBJ1-1, with D possibly being TRBD1 (5 bases). This CDR3 spans 15 amino acids. V dropped 6 bases and J dropped 6 bases, with 20 bases sitting between them. CDR1 is LNHDA, CDR2 SQIVND, per germline (reference sequence).

The V and J genes are TRBV10-3 and TRBJ2-1; 10 bases line up with TRBD2. Losses at the gene ends were 3 bases for V and 0 bases for J; bases not matched to a gene: 8. This CDR3 comprises 18 residues. Germline loops: CDR1 ENHRY, CDR2 SYGVKD. CDR3 in DNA: TGTGCCATCAGTGATTCGACTAGCGGGCCTCTCTCCTACAATGAGCAGTTCTTC. Translation gives CAISDSTSGPLSYNEQFF.

The rearrangement links TRBV6-4 to TRBJ1-4, with D hard to call. The CDR3 sequence is 13 residues long. Deletions cut 3 bases from V and 5 bases from J, with 7 bases between. The germline V gene encodes CDR1 MRHNA and CDR2 SNTAGT. This CDR3 reads CASSEQENEKLFF. The CDR3 coding sequence is TGTGCCAGCAGTGAGCAGGAGAATGAAAAACTGTTTTTT.

The gene calls are TRBV13 and TRBJ1-5; D is ambiguous. V lost 6 bases and J lost 7, with 13 bases in between. The CDR3 is 13 amino acids. Germline V gives CDR1 PRHDT, CDR2 FYEKMQ (reference sequence). The CDR3 loop reads CASSTGEGQPQHF. As DNA, the CDR3 is TGTGCCAGCAGTACCGGGGAGGGCCAGCCCCAGCATTTT.

The rearrangement uses TRBV4-2 and TRBJ2-7, with TRBD2 identical over 12 bases. CDR1 and CDR2 (germline): LGHNA, YNFKEQ. This CDR3 is built from 17 residues. Germline trimming cut 0 bases from V and 7 bases from J; bases unmatched to any gene: 10. In DNA form, the CDR3 reads TGTGCCAGCAGCCAAGAAGGGCCTAGCGGGAGGGGAGAGGAGCAGTACTTC. Protein product: CASSQEGPSGRGEEQYF.

In DNA form, the CDR3 reads TGTGCCAGCAGCACAGGAGGGGGTTACGAGCAGTACTTC. It encodes CASSTGGGYEQYF. This chain links TRBV13 with TRBJ2-7; D tentatively fits TRBD1 or TRBD2 (6 bases each). The CDR3 has 13 residues. Germline V gene lookup returns CDR1 PRHDT and CDR2 FYEKMQ (reference sequence). Trimming removed 5 bases at V and 4 bases at J, with 12 bases between.

V is TRBV7-9 and J is TRBJ1-2; 8 bases align to TRBD1. Trimming removed 5 bases from V and 0 bases from J; junction bases left unmatched: 8. The CDR3 consists of 16 residues. Per the germline V gene, CDR1 is SEHNR and CDR2 is FQNEAQ (reference sequence). CDR3 sequence: CASSQRQGLANYGYTF. For the CDR3, the DNA is TGTGCCAGCAGCCAAAGACAGGGGCTAGCTAACTATGGCTACACCTTC.

The chain uses TRBV6-1 and TRBJ2-7; D is uncertain. V lost 2 bases to trimming and J lost 6 bases, with 17 bases between them. In germline, CDR1 is MNHNS, CDR2 SASEGT. CDR3 length: 15 residues. The CDR3 spells CASSESASPDREQYF. DNA for the CDR3: TGTGCCAGCAGTGAATCGGCTTCCCCCGATCGCGAGCAGTACTTC.